This T cell receptor beta chain stems from a study of T cell responses to AZD1222 COVID-19 vaccine. Findings and caveats of the study: Donors, mostly white British, included more females; clonal diversity was possibly underestimated. Of the AZD1222 recipients, only 5 to 7 were seropositive at baseline.

Concerning this clone: Its target is not known.

Libraries were prepared by immunoSEQ multiplex PCR; TCRdb keeps only in-frame clonotypes and omits some of them. Of some 140,000 clones listed, about 90% are singletons. The V and J ends lost 0 bases and 5 bases respectively, with 14 bases between them. This CDR3 spans 16 amino acids. The germline gives CDR1 LGHNA, CDR2 YNFKEQ. Sequencing used peripheral blood, obtained on day 0 of AZD1222 vaccination. The sequence came from an adult in good health. V usage is TRBV4-2 and J usage is TRBJ1-5; weak D call: TRBD1 (5 bases). CDR3 in DNA: TGTGCCAGCAGCCAAGATCTCCAGGGCGTATATCAGCCCCAGCATTTT. Residues: CASSQDLQGVYQPQHF.